This T cell receptor (beta chain) was captured in a study of early stage breast cancer tumors. Trimming pared 5 bases from V and 2 bases from J, leaving 5 bases between. Germline CDR1 reads SGHAT; CDR2 reads FQNNGV. CDR3 length: 12 amino acids. The table came from immunoSEQ multiplex PCR; TCRdb's copy has only in-frame clones and leaves some out. The sample has 25,000 to 35,000 clones, 75% to 85% seen once; the top ten hold roughly 13%. Material: blood. This sequence was found in a person between 55 and 70 years old with breast cancer. J is TRBJ2-3 and V is TRBV11-2; no firm D call. This CDR3 is CASSIFTDTQYF. The CDR3 DNA reads TGTGCCAGCAGCATATTCACAGATACGCAGTATTTT. Full variable domain (outside the CDR3, taken from reference TRBV11-2 and TRBJ2-3): EAGVAQSPRYKIIEKRQSVAFWCNPISGHATLYWYQQILGQGPKLLIQFQNNGVVDDSQLPKDRFSAERLKGVDSTLKIQPAKLEDSAVYLCASSIFTDTQYFGPGTRLTVL.